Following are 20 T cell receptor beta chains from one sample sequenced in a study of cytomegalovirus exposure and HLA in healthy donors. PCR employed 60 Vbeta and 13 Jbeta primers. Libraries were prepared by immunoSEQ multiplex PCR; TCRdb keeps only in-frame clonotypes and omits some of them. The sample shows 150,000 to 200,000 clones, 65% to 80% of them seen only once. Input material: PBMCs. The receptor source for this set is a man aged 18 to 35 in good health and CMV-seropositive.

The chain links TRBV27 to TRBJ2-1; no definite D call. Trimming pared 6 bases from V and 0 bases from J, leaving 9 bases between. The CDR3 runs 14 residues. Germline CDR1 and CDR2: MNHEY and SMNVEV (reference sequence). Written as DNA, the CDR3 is TGTGCCAGCAGCGGAGAAAGCTCCTACAATGAGCAGTTCTTC. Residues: CASSGESSYNEQFF.

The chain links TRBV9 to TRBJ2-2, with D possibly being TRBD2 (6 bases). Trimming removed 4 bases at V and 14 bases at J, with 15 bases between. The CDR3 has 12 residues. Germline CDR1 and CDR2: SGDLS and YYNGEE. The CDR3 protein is CASSPRDSLLFF. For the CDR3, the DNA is TGTGCCAGCAGCCCCAGGGACTCACTTCTGTTTTTT.

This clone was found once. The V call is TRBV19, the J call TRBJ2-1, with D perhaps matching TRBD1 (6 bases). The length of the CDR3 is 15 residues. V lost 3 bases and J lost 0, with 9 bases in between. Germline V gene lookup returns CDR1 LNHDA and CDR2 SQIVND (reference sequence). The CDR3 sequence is CASSIRGDSYNEQFF. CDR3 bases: TGTGCCAGTAGTATCAGGGGCGACTCCTACAATGAGCAGTTCTTC.

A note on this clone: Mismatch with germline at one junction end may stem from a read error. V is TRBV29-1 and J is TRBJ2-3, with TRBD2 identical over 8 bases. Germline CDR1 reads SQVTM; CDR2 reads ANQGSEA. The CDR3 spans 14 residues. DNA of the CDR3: TGCAGCGTTGAGGGAGCGGGGGTGAGAGATGCGCAGTATTTT. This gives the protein CSVEGAGVRDAQYF.

The CDR3 sequence is CASSLGQGDQPQHF. The DNA for the CDR3 is TGTGCCAGCAGTTTAGGGCAGGGGGATCAGCCCCAGCATTTT. The chain recombines TRBV28 with TRBJ1-5; 7 nucleotides agree with TRBD1. This CDR3 comprises 14 residues. CDR1 MDHEN and CDR2 SYDVKM come from the germline V gene. The V and J ends lost 2 bases and 5 bases, in that order; junction bases with no gene match: 3. The full variable domain, its missing parts supplied by reference TRBV28 and TRBJ1-5, is DVKVTQSSRYLVKRTGEKVFLECVQDMDHENMFWYRQDPGLGLRLIYFSYDVKMKEKGDIPEGYSVSREKKERFSLILESASTNQTSMYLCASSLGQGDQPQHFGDGTRLSIL.

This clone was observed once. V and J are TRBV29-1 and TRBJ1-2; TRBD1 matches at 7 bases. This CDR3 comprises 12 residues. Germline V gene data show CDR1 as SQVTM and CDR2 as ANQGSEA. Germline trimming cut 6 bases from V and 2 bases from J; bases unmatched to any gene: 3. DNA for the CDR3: TGCAGCGTCCAAGGGGGCAACTATGGCTACACCTTC. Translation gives CSVQGGNYGYTF.

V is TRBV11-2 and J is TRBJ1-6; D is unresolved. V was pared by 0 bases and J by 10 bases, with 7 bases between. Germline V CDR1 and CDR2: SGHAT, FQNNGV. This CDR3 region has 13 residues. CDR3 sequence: CASSLDTGSPLHF. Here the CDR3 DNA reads TGTGCCAGCAGCTTAGATACGGGGTCACCCCTCCACTTT.

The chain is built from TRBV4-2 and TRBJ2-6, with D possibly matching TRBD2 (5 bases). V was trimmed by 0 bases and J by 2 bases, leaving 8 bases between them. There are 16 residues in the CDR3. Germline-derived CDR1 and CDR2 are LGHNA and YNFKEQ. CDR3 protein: CASSQDSGTGANVLTF. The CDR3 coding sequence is TGTGCCAGCAGCCAAGATTCCGGGACTGGGGCCAACGTCCTGACTTTC.

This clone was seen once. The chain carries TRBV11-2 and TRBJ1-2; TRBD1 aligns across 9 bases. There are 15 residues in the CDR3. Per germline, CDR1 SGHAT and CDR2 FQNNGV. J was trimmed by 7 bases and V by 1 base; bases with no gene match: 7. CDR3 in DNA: TGTGCCAGCAGCTTAGCCCCGGGACAGGGAGTTGGCTACACCTTC. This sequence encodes CASSLAPGQGVGYTF.

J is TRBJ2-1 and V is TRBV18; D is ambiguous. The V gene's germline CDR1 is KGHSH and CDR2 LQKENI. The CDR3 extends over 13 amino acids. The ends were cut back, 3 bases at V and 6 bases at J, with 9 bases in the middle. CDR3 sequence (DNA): TGTGCCAGCTCACCGGAACAGTTCAATGAGCAGTTCTTC. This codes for CASSPEQFNEQFF.

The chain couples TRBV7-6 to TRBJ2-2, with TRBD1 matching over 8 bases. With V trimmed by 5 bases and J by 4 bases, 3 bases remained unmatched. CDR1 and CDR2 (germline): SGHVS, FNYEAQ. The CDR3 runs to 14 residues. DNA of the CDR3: TGTGCCAGCAGCCAGGGGGCTGGCACCGGGGAGCTGTTTTTT. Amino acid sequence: CASSQGAGTGELFF.

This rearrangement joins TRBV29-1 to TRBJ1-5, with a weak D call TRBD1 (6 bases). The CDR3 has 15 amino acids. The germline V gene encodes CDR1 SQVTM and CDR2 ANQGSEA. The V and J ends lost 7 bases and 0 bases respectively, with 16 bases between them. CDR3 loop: CSASTGPFSNQPQHF. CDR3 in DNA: TGCAGCGCCTCGACAGGACCGTTTAGCAATCAGCCCCAGCATTTT.

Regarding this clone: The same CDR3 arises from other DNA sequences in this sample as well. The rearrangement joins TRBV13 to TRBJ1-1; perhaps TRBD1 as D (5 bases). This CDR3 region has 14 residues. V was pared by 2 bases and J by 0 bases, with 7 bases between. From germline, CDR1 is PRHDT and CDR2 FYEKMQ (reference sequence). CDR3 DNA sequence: TGTGCCAGCAGCTTAAGGGGCATGAACACTGAAGCTTTCTTT. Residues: CASSLRGMNTEAFF.

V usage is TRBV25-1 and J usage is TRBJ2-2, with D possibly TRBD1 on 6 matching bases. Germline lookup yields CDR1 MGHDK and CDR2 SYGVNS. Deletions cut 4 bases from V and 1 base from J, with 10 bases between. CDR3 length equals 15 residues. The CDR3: CASSGLQGNTGELFF. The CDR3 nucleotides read TGTGCCAGCAGTGGATTACAGGGGAACACCGGGGAGCTGTTTTTT.

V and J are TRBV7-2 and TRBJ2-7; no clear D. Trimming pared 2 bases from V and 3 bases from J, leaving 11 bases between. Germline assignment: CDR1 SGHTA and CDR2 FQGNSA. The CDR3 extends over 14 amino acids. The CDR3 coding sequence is TGTGCCAGCAGCTTATCGTCCGCAAACTACGAGCAGTACGTC. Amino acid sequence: CASSLSSANYEQYV.

The chain's CDR3 is CASSPGQGTAFF. CDR3 bases: TGTGCCAGCTCACCAGGACAGGGAACAGCTTTCTTT. The rearrangement joins TRBV18 to TRBJ1-1; 8 nucleotides line up with TRBD1. Trimming at V came to 2 bases and at J to 10 bases, leaving 3 bases not matched to a gene. The germline CDR1 and CDR2 sequences are KGHSH and LQKENI. The CDR3 is 12 residues long.

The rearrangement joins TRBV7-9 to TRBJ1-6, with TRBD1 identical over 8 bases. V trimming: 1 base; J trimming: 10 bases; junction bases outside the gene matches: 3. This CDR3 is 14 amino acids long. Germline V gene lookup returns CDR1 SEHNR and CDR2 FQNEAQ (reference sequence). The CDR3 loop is CASSLDRGLSPLHF. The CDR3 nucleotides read TGTGCCAGCAGCTTAGACAGGGGGTTATCACCCCTCCACTTT.

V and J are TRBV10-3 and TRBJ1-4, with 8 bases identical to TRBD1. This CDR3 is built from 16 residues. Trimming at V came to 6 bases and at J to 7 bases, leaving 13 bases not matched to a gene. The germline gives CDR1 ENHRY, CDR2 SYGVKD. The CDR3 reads CAISKGQAPGGEKLFF. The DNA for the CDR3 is TGTGCCATCAGCAAGGGACAGGCCCCCGGTGGTGAAAAACTGTTTTTT.

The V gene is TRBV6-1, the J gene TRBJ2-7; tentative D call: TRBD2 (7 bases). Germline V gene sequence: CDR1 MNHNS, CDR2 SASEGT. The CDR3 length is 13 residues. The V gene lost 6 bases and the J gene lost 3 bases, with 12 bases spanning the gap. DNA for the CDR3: TGTGCCAGCAGCGTAGGGGGGGACTACGAGCAGTACGTC. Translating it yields CASSVGGDYEQYV.

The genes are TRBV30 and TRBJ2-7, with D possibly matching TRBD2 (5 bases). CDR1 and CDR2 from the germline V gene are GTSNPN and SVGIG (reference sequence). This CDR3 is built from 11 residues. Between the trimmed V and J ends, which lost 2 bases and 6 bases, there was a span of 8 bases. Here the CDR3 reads CAWSYGGEQYV. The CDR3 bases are TGTGCCTGGAGTTACGGAGGCGAGCAGTACGTC.